This T cell receptor (beta chain) was found in a study of cytomegalovirus exposure and HLA in healthy donors. Per germline, CDR1 ENHRY and CDR2 SYGVKD. CDR3 size: 16 residues. V lost 3 bases and J 1 base, leaving 15 bases between the germline ends. PCR employed 60 Vbeta and 13 Jbeta primers. TCRdb's table, derived via immunoSEQ multiplex PCR, lists solely in-frame clones and lacks some. This table has about 150,000 clones, 60% to 85% appearing once. Only a few counts were recorded for this clone. The clonotype originates from a man aged 45-60 years in good health and CMV-seropositive. The J gene is TRBJ1-1, the V gene TRBV10-3, with D possibly TRBD1 on 5 matching bases. The material sequenced was PBMCs. The CDR3 region is CAISENRNRQNTEAFF. CDR3 sequence (DNA): TGTGCCATCAGTGAAAACAGGAACCGACAGAACACTGAAGCTTTCTTT.